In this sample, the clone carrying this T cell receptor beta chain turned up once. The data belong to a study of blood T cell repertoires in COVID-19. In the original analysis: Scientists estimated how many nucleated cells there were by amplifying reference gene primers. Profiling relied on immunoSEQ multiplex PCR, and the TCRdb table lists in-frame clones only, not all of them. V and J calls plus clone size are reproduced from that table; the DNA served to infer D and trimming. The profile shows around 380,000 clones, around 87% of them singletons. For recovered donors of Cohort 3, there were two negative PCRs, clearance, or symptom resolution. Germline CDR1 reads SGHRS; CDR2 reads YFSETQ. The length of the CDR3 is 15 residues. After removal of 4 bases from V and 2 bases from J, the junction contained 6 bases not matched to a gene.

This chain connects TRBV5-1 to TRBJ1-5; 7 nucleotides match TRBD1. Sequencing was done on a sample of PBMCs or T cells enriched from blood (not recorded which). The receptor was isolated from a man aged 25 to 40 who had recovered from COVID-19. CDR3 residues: CASSRGTEGNQPQHF. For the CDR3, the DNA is TGCGCCAGCAGCCGCGGGACAGAGGGCAATCAGCCCCAGCATTTT.